The table lists the clone carrying this T cell receptor beta chain with a count of one. The V gene's germline CDR1 is SGHDN and CDR2 FVKESK. The CDR3 spans 19 residues. The J segment lost 7 bases and the V segment lost 0 bases, leaving 18 bases of the junction unmatched. These data are taken from a study of T cell changes during pregnancy in multiple sclerosis. Generated by immunoSEQ multiplex PCR, the TCRdb table keeps only in-frame clones and is missing some. The sample has under 85,000 clones; around nine tenths are singletons. The starting material was CD4+ T cells from peripheral blood mononuclear cells, obtained before pregnancy. The chain couples TRBV14 to TRBJ1-5; 7 nucleotides agree with TRBD1. The receptor's source is a female donor with multiple sclerosis, enrolled in a pregnancy study. The CDR3 loop reads CASSQDSKKDRFRNQPQHF. The CDR3, as DNA: TGTGCCAGCAGCCAAGATAGTAAAAAGGACAGGTTTCGGAACCAGCCCCAGCATTTT.